What follows are 12 T cell receptor beta chains derived from one specimen sequenced in a study of technical replicates of blood from a handful of donors. Libraries were prepared by immunoSEQ multiplex PCR; TCRdb keeps only in-frame clonotypes and omits some of them. The sample yields some 93,000 clones, about 96% seen once. The sample consisted of T cells isolated from PBMCs. These receptors came from a human donor in good health.

This chain uses TRBV5-1 with TRBJ2-1, with 8 bases lining up with TRBD2. J gave up 8 bases and V 0 bases, and 7 bases lay outside the gene matches. The germline V gene encodes CDR1 SGHRS and CDR2 YFSETQ. This CDR3 is 15 amino acids long. CDR3 sequence (DNA): TGCGCCAGCAGCTTGGACGGGAGGGCCGGAGATGAGCAGTTCTTC. Translating it yields CASSLDGRAGDEQFF.

This chain uses TRBV25-1 with TRBJ1-1, with no clear D. With 6 bases removed from V and 6 bases from J, the gap between germline ends came to 14 bases. Germline V lookup: CDR1 MGHDK, CDR2 SYGVNS. This CDR3 is built from 13 residues. The CDR3 nucleotides are TGTGCCAGCAGCCAGGCCACCTCCGCTGAAGCTTTCTTT. Its protein product is CASSQATSAEAFF. The full variable domain, in which reference TRBV25-1 and TRBJ1-1 provide the parts outside the CDR3, is EADIYQTPRYLVIGTGKKITLECSQTMGHDKMYWYQQDPGMELHLIHYSYGVNSTEKGDLSSESTVSRIRTEHFPLTLESARPSHTSQYLCASSQATSAEAFFGQGTRLTVV.

The V gene is TRBV7-9, the J gene TRBJ1-1; 7 bases align to TRBD1. The junction had 6 bases not matched to a gene; V was cut back by 5 bases and J by 0 bases. The CDR3 totals 15 residues. CDR1 and CDR2 (germline): SEHNR, FQNEAQ (reference sequence). CDR3 in amino acids: CASSQRQGMNTEAFF. The CDR3 DNA reads as TGTGCCAGCAGCCAGCGACAGGGCATGAACACTGAAGCTTTCTTT.

The chain recombines TRBV5-1 with TRBJ1-2, with D hard to call. Germline-derived CDR1 and CDR2 are SGHRS and YFSETQ. CDR3 length: 13 residues. V was clipped by 0 bases and J by 6 bases, with 9 bases between them. The CDR3 is CASSLAGEDGYTF. The CDR3 DNA is TGCGCCAGCAGCTTGGCCGGGGAGGATGGCTACACCTTC.

The V gene is TRBV6-1, the J gene TRBJ1-1, with D perhaps TRBD1 (6 bases). Germline V gene lookup returns CDR1 MNHNS and CDR2 SASEGT. This CDR3 is built from 14 residues. Trimming removed 6 bases from V and 2 bases from J, with 13 bases in between. The CDR3 nucleotides are TGTGCCAGCAGAAAACAGGGCGCAAACACTGAAGCTTTCTTT. Its translation: CASRKQGANTEAFF.

The J gene is TRBJ2-5, the V gene TRBV5-4; D perhaps matches TRBD2 (6 bases). This CDR3 contains 15 residues. The ends were cut back, 1 base at V and 10 bases at J, with 20 bases in the middle. Per the germline V gene, CDR1 is SGHNT and CDR2 is YYREEE (reference sequence). Written as DNA, the CDR3 is TGTGCCAGCAGCTTGCGTGGCGGGGCAGGCGGGGACCAGTACTTC. Translating gives CASSLRGGAGGDQYF. The whole variable domain, filled in from reference TRBV5-4 and TRBJ2-5, reads ETGVTQSPTHLIKTRGQQVTLRCSSQSGHNTVSWYQQALGQGPQFIFQYYREEENGRGNFPPRFSGLQFPNYSSELNVNALELDDSALYLCASSLRGGAGGDQYFGPGTRLLVL.

This sequence joins TRBV7-6 and TRBJ2-1; 9 bases map to TRBD2. V dropped 5 bases and J dropped 8; count of bases not matched to a gene: 10. This CDR3 has 15 amino acids. Germline V gene lookup returns CDR1 SGHVS and CDR2 FNYEAQ. The CDR3, as DNA: TGTGCCAGCAGCAGGCCCTCCGGCGGGGGGGATGAGCAGTTCTTC. Protein: CASSRPSGGGDEQFF.

The CDR3 DNA reads TGTGCCAGCAGCTGGGACAGGGTCTATGGCTACACCTTC. The encoded protein is CASSWDRVYGYTF. The J gene is TRBJ1-2, the V gene TRBV14; 9 nucleotides line up with TRBD1. The V segment lost 5 bases and the J segment 4 bases; nucleotides outside the gene matches: 2. CDR1 and CDR2 (germline): SGHDN, FVKESK. CDR3 length equals 13 residues.

This sequence joins TRBV2 and TRBJ2-7; D possibly corresponds to TRBD1 (6 bases). V lost 3 bases and J lost 6, with 6 bases in between. The CDR3 length is 11 residues. Per the germline V gene, CDR1 is SNHLY and CDR2 is FYNNEI. The CDR3 loop reads CASSDRGEQYF. The CDR3 DNA sequence: TGTGCCAGCAGTGACAGGGGCGAGCAGTACTTC.

This sequence joins TRBV4-2 and TRBJ2-4, with 11 bases lining up with TRBD2. Per germline, CDR1 LGHNA and CDR2 YNFKEQ. The trim removed 3 bases at V and 0 bases at J, leaving 7 bases unmatched. CDR3 length: 18 residues. The CDR3, as DNA: TGTGCCAGCAGCCATGCTTCTAGCGGGGGGTTAGCCAAAAACATTCAGTACTTC. This translates into CASSHASSGGLAKNIQYF.

This chain connects TRBV7-2 to TRBJ2-3, with 10 nucleotides matching TRBD2. The germline gives CDR1 SGHTA, CDR2 FQGNSA. The CDR3 contains 14 residues. The ends lost 2 bases at V and 8 bases at J; junction bases unmatched: 4. The CDR3 region has the DNA TGTGCCAGCAGCTTACCTAGCGGGGGAGGTACGCAGTATTTT. Translating it yields CASSLPSGGGTQYF.

The rearrangement links TRBV9 to TRBJ2-2; D is possibly TRBD1 (6 bases). Germline CDR1 SGDLS, CDR2 YYNGEE. V was cut by 1 base and J by 5 bases, with 15 bases left in between. The CDR3 has 16 amino acids. The chain's CDR3 is CASSVSGRGWTGELFF. DNA of the CDR3: TGTGCCAGCAGCGTATCCGGCAGGGGTTGGACCGGGGAGCTGTTTTTT.